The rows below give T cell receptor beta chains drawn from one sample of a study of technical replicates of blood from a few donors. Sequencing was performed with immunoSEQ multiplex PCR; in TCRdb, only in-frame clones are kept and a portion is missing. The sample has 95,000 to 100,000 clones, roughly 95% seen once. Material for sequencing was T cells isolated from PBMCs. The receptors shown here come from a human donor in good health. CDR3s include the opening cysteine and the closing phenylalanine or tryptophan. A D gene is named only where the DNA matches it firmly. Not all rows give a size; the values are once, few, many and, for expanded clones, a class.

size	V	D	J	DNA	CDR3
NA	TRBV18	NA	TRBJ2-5	TGTGCCAGCTCACCAGGTTCGGGAAGGGAGACCCAGTACTTC	CASSPGSGRETQYF
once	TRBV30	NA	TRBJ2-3	TGTGCCTGGAGTGTAGAAGGGTTTAGGACTCGCACAGATACGCAGTATTTT	CAWSVEGFRTRTDTQYF
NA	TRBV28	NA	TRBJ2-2	TGTGCCAGCAGTTTGGCCGCCGGGGAGCTGTTTTTT	CASSLAAGELFF
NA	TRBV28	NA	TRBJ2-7	TGTGCCAGCAGTTCCTCTGACAGATTATCCTACGAGCAGTACTTC	CASSSSDRLSYEQYF
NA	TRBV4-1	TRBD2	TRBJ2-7	TGCGCCAGCAGCCAAGTCACTAGCGCCGGTACCTACGAGCAGTACTTC	CASSQVTSAGTYEQYF
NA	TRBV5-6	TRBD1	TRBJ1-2	TGTGCCAGCAGCCAAGGACAGGGGGCGGGTGGCTACACCTTC	CASSQGQGAGGYTF
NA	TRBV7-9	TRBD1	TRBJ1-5	TGTGCCAGCAGCCTGACAGGGAAGTATCAGCCCCAGCATTTT	CASSLTGKYQPQHF
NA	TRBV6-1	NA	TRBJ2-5	TGTGCCAGCAGTGAAAATGTGGGGGCTCATGAGACCCAGTACTTC	CASSENVGAHETQYF
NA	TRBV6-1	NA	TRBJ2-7	TGTGCCAGCTATTCTCGGTGGGGGGGCAACGAGCAGTACTTC	CASYSRWGGNEQYF
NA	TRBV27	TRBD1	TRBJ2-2	TGTGCCAGCAGTTTATTGGGACAGGGGGCCGGGGAGCTGTTTTTT	CASSLLGQGAGELFF
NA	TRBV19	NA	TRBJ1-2	TGTGCCAGTAGCCAGACAGAAAGCTATGGCTACACCTTC	CASSQTESYGYTF
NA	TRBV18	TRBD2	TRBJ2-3	TGTGCCAGCTCACCAGGGGTAGCGGGAGGGCCGGATACGCAGTATTTT	CASSPGVAGGPDTQYF
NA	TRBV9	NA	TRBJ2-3	TGTGCCAGCACCCCGGGGACGGACAGACGCACAGATACGCAGTATTTT	CASTPGTDRRTDTQYF
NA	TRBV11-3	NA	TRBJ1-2	TGTGCCAGCAGTGACGGACATCAATCTTATGGCTACACCTTC	CASSDGHQSYGYTF
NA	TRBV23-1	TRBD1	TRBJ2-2	TGCGCCAGGAGGACAGGGAACACCGGGGAGCTGTTTTTT	CARRTGNTGELFF
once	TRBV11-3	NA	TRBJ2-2	TGTGCCAGCAGCTTAGCGTTTCCCACCGGGGAGCTGTTTTTT	CASSLAFPTGELFF
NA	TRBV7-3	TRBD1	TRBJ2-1	TGTGCCAGCGGTCGGGACAGGGCCACCAATGAGCAGTTCTTC	CASGRDRATNEQFF
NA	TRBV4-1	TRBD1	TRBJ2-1	TGCGCCAGCAGCCAAGATAGGGGACAGGAATATACCAATTTCAATGAGCAGTTCTTC	CASSQDRGQEYTNFNEQFF
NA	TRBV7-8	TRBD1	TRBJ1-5	TGTGCCAGCAGCCCGGGGACAGGGGGCCCTTATAGCAATCAGCCCCAGCATTTT	CASSPGTGGPYSNQPQHF
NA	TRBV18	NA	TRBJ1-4	TGTGCCAGCTCAGCCCAGGGTTTTGAAGGTGAAAAACTGTTTTTT	CASSAQGFEGEKLFF
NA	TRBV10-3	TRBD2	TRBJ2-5	TGTGCCATCAGTGGAGTGCGGGAGACCCAAGAGACCCAGTACTTC	CAISGVRETQETQYF
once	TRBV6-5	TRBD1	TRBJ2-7	TGTGCCAGCAGTTTTGGGACAGGGGTCGAGCAGTACTTC	CASSFGTGVEQYF
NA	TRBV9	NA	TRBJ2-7	TGTGCCAGCAGCGTAGAGCCCCCAGGGGAGCAGTACTTC	CASSVEPPGEQYF
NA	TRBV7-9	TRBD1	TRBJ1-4	TGTGCCAGCAGCCACCGGGACAGAGACGAAAAACTGTTTTTT	CASSHRDRDEKLFF
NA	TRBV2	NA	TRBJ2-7	TGTGCCAGCAGTGTGCGATTTAAATACGAGCAGTACTTC	CASSVRFKYEQYF
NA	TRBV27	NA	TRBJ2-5	TGTGCCAGCAGTTTCCCGGGTTTGGAGACCCAGTACTTC	CASSFPGLETQYF
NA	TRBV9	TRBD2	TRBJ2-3	TGTGCCAGCAGCCCAGGGGGACTAGCGGTACCTACAGATACGCAGTATTTT	CASSPGGLAVPTDTQYF
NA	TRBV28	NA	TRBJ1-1	TGTGCCAGCAGTCCGGCAGACAGATCAAACACTGAAGCTTTCTTT	CASSPADRSNTEAFF
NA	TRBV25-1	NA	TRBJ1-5	TGTGCCAGCAGTTTTGGTCGGGATCAGCCCCAGCATTTT	CASSFGRDQPQHF
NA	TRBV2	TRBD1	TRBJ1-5	TGTGCCAGCAGTGGTAATACGAAGGGGGCGAGTAGCAATCAGCCCCAGCATTTT	CASSGNTKGASSNQPQHF
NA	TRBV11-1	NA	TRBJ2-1	TGTGCCAGCAGCCCCCGGGGGCACGTACAGGGGTACAATGAGCAGTTCTTC	CASSPRGHVQGYNEQFF
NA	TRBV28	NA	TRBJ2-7	TGTGCCAGCAGTTACGGACAGGGAGGGTACGAGCAGTACTTC	CASSYGQGGYEQYF
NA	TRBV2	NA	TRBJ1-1	TGTGCCAGCAGTGAAGGAGTATACTTAAACACTGAAGCTTTCTTT	CASSEGVYLNTEAFF
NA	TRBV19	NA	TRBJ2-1	TGTGCCAGGAGGATCTGTACTTACAATGAGCAGTTCTTC	CARRICTYNEQFF
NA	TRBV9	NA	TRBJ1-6	TGTGCCAGCGCGGTGGGGGGGGAGGCCGAAGCACCCCTCCACTTT	CASAVGGEAEAPLHF
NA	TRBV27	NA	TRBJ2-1	TGTGCCAGCAGTTTGGACAGAGCCAATGAGCAGTTCTTC	CASSLDRANEQFF
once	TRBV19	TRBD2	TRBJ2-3	TGTGCCAGTAGTAACGGCGGGAGAGGCACAGATACGCAGTATTTT	CASSNGGRGTDTQYF
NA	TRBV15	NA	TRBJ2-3	TGTGCCACCAGCGGCCGGAGGAATAGAGCAAACACAGATACGCAGTATTTT	CATSGRRNRANTDTQYF
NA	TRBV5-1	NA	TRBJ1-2	TGCGCCAGCAGCCCGCCCAACCTAGACGACTATGGCTACACCTTC	CASSPPNLDDYGYTF
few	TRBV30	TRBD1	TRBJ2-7	TGTGCCTGGAGTGTACGGGGACAGCTTTCCTACGAGCAGTACTTC	CAWSVRGQLSYEQYF
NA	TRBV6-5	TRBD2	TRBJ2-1	TGTGCCAGCAGTTACACCCGGGGACGTCGGGAGGATGAGCAGTTCTTC	CASSYTRGRREDEQFF
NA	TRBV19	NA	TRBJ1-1	TGTGCCAGTAGCCCGGGACAAAAGGGCACTGAAGCTTTCTTT	CASSPGQKGTEAFF
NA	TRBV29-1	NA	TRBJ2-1	TGCAGCGTGACGGATCCGGGACTCCAGGTTCTTGGTGAGCAGTTCTTC	CSVTDPGLQVLGEQFF
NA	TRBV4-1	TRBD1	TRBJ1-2	TGCGCCAGCAGCCACCTGAGGGGACAGGGCTATGGCTACACCTTC	CASSHLRGQGYGYTF
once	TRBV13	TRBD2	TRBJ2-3	TGTGCCAGCAGCCTGACCGGGACTAGAGCAGATACGCAGTATTTT	CASSLTGTRADTQYF
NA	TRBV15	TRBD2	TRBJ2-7	TGTGCCACCAGCCCAACGGACGGGAGGGCCCTTGTGCAGTACTTC	CATSPTDGRALVQYF
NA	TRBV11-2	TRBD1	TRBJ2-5	TGTGCCAGCAGCCACCGGGACAGGGGAGAGACCCAGTACTTC	CASSHRDRGETQYF
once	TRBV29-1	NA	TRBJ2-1	TGCAGCGTTGAACAGGGGCCCAATGAGCAGTTCTTC	CSVEQGPNEQFF
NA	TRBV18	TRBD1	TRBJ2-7	TGTGCCAGCTCACCACCGGGACAGGGGGCGCTTGAGCAGTACTTC	CASSPPGQGALEQYF
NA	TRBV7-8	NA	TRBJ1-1	TGTGCCAGCAGCGCCACGGGGTTCACTGAAGCTTTCTTT	CASSATGFTEAFF
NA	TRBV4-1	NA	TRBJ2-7	TGCGCCAGCAGCCAAGCCATCGGGACCTACGAGCAGTACTTC	CASSQAIGTYEQYF
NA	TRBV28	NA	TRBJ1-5	TGTGCCAGCAGTTTATTTAGGGGTTGGGCACAGGGAAATCAGCCCCAGCATTTT	CASSLFRGWAQGNQPQHF
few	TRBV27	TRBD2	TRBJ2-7	TGTGCCAGCAGTAGCGGGATACTATCCTACGAGCAGTACTTC	CASSSGILSYEQYF
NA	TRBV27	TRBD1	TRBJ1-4	TGTGCCAGCAGTACGGGACAGGGGCCCGAAAAACTGTTTTTT	CASSTGQGPEKLFF
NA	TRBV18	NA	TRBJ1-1	TGTGCCAGCTCACCGCGTGAAGCCTTATTAGATACTGAAGCTTTCTTT	CASSPREALLDTEAFF
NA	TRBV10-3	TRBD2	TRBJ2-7	TGTGCCATCAGTGAGTCGGCTAGCGGGAGCGAGCAGTACTTC	CAISESASGSEQYF